One sample yielded the 17 T cell receptor beta chains listed below, sequenced in a study of T cells after yellow fever vaccination. TCRdb analysed the 5' RACE reads with MiXCR anew, one entry per CDR3 protein. The data hold about 360,000 distinct CDR3 sequences, with 6.2% observed a single time. The material was PBMCs, obtained 5 days after the yellow fever booster vaccination. The receptor set was obtained from a man aged 25-45 years who received the YFV17D yellow fever vaccine.

V gene TRBV20-1 combines with J gene TRBJ1-1; D not resolved. Germline values: CDR1 DFQATT, CDR2 SNEGSKA (reference sequence). The CDR3 loop spans 13 amino acids. Trimming cost V 3 bases and J 0 bases, with 8 bases left between them. The CDR3 DNA follows: TGCAGTGCTAGTTCACACTTGAACACTGAAGCTTTCTTT. Translated: CSASSHLNTEAFF.

At least ten counts were recorded for this clonotype. The genes are TRBV6-2 or TRBV6-3 and TRBJ2-5, with a possible D match to TRBD2 (5 bases). Between the trimmed V and J ends, which lost 8 bases and 2 bases, there was a span of 15 bases. The CDR3 spans 14 residues. Germline values: CDR1 MNHEY, CDR2 SVGEGT. In DNA, the CDR3 is TGTGCCAGCCGCGGACTTACTCGACAAGAGACCCAGTACTTC. Protein product: CASRGLTRQETQYF.

This chain links TRBV11-2 with TRBJ2-3; 16 nucleotides match TRBD2. The CDR3 is 16 residues long. CDR1 SGHAT and CDR2 FQNNGV come from the germline V gene. After removal of 5 bases from V and 5 bases from J, the junction contained 4 bases not matched to a gene. Here the CDR3 reads CASSPGLAGGQDTQYF. The DNA for the CDR3 is TGTGCCAGCAGCCCGGGACTAGCGGGAGGGCAAGATACGCAGTATTTT.

This chain joins TRBV7-2 and TRBJ2-7; a possible D gene is TRBD2 (5 bases). This CDR3 region has 11 residues. The germline V gene encodes CDR1 SGHTA and CDR2 FQGNSA. The V end was cut by 6 bases, the J end by 2 bases, with 5 bases between. CDR3 loop: CASRTTYEQYF. The DNA of the CDR3 is TGTGCCAGCAGGACTACCTACGAGCAGTACTTC.

There are a few counts of this clonotype. J is TRBJ2-4 and V is TRBV19; 9 nucleotides agree with TRBD2. CDR3 size: 14 residues. V lost 5 bases to trimming and J lost 9 bases; unmatched junction nucleotides: 8. Per germline, CDR1 LNHDA and CDR2 SQIVND (reference sequence). CDR3 bases: TGTGCCAGTAGTGCGACAGGGCGGGGGGGCATTCAGTACTTC. Its protein is CASSATGRGGIQYF.

In this sample, this clonotype turned up many times. The chain links TRBV20-1 to TRBJ2-1; no clear D gene. The V end was cut by 6 bases, the J end by 4 bases, with 10 bases between. Germline V gene sequence: CDR1 DFQATT, CDR2 SNEGSKA (reference sequence). The CDR3 is 12 amino acids. The CDR3 here is CSALEVYNEQFF. CDR3 DNA: TGCAGTGCACTCGAGGTGTACAATGAGCAGTTCTTC.

This clonotype was counted many times. This chain links TRBV20-1 with TRBJ2-7; the match to TRBD2 covers 8 bases. Trimming removed 6 bases from V and 5 bases from J; junction bases left unmatched: 15. The CDR3 is 15 amino acids. CDR1 is DFQATT and CDR2 is SNEGSKA in the germline V gene (reference sequence). CDR3 DNA: TGCAGTGCAGCCTCTCCGGGACTAGGTTTTCACGAGCAGTACTTC. Its protein product is CSAASPGLGFHEQYF.

This chain uses TRBV10-3 with TRBJ2-5; no firm D call. The CDR3 spans 13 residues. From germline, CDR1 is ENHRY and CDR2 SYGVKD. V was pared by 5 bases and J by 4 bases, with 11 bases between. The CDR3: CAISPGESETQYF. The CDR3, as DNA: TGTGCCATCAGTCCTGGGGAATCAGAGACCCAGTACTTC.

This clonotype was detected a few times. J is TRBJ2-3 and V is TRBV7-9, with TRBD2 matching over 9 bases. Trimming took 2 bases from V and 2 from J; bases not matched to a gene: 5. Germline CDR1 is SEHNR and CDR2 is FQNEAQ (reference sequence). The CDR3 extends over 16 amino acids. CDR3 amino acids: CASSLWLAGITDTQYF. CDR3 sequence (DNA): TGTGCCAGCAGCTTATGGCTAGCGGGAATCACAGATACGCAGTATTTT.

V and J are TRBV5-1 and TRBJ2-2; D perhaps matches TRBD1 (5 bases). CDR1 is SGHRS, CDR2 YFSETQ, per germline. V gave up 2 bases and J gave up 7 bases, with 21 bases separating them. This CDR3 is built from 17 residues. CDR3 loop: CASSFIGAVASSGELFF. DNA for the CDR3: TGCGCCAGCAGCTTTATAGGGGCAGTTGCCTCCAGCGGGGAGCTGTTTTTT. Filled out from reference TRBV5-1 and TRBJ2-2, the complete variable domain reads KAGVTQTPRYLIKTRGQQVTLSCSPISGHRSVSWYQQTPGQGLQFLFEYFSETQRNKGNFPGRFSGRQFSNSRSEMNVSTLELGDSALYLCASSFIGAVASSGELFFGEGSRLTVL.

Ten or more counts support this clonotype. V gene TRBV29-1 combines with J gene TRBJ1-1; no clear D. V was clipped by 7 bases and J by 3 bases, with 18 bases between them. Germline V gives CDR1 SQVTM, CDR2 ANQGSEA. This CDR3 contains 14 residues. In DNA, the CDR3 is TGCAGCGCCACGCTTGCGGGCGGCGACACTGAAGCTTTCTTT. Protein sequence: CSATLAGGDTEAFF.

This clonotype was found many times. The V call is TRBV2, the J call TRBJ2-3, with TRBD1 as a possible D gene (5 bases). V was pared by 11 bases and J by 6 bases, with 9 bases between. CDR3 length: 10 amino acids. The germline V gene has CDR1 SNHLY and CDR2 FYNNEI. This chain's CDR3 is CALRVDTQYF. The CDR3 DNA reads as TGTGCCCTCAGGGTCGATACGCAGTATTTT.

A few counts support this clonotype. At one boundary the junction diverges from the germline segment, which might be a read error. The chain carries TRBV7-7 and TRBJ2-1, with 7 bases aligning to TRBD2. The CDR3 length is 16 residues. Germline CDR1 and CDR2: SSHAT and FNYEAQ (reference sequence). In DNA, the CDR3 is TGTGCTAGCAGCCCCCCCGGGGACTACTCCTACAATGAGCAGTTCTTC. Translated, it gives CASSPPGDYSYNEQFF.

This clonotype was counted only a few times. The chain couples TRBV2 to TRBJ1-2; no reliable D call. The CDR3 runs 13 residues. Trimming took 6 bases from V and 6 from J, leaving 14 bases between them. CDR1 SNHLY and CDR2 FYNNEI come from the germline V gene. DNA of the CDR3: TGTGCCAGCAGGGGCGCCCTTAGTGATGGCTACACCTTC. This gives the protein CASRGALSDGYTF.

V gene TRBV20-1 combines with J gene TRBJ1-6; 9 bases match TRBD1. This CDR3 is built from 15 residues. V lost 2 bases, J lost 6 bases, and 5 bases stayed unmatched. Germline V CDR1 and CDR2: DFQATT, SNEGSKA (reference sequence). CDR3 loop: CSARSPGQGNSPLHF. CDR3 nucleotides: TGCAGTGCTAGATCGCCGGGACAGGGTAATTCACCCCTCCACTTT.

This clonotype was observed at least ten times. The chain links TRBV9 to TRBJ1-1, with D maybe TRBD1 (6 bases). V was shortened by 0 bases and J by 4 bases, with 13 bases between the two germline ends. Germline CDR1 SGDLS, CDR2 YYNGEE. The CDR3 covers 15 residues. CDR3 sequence (DNA): TGTGCCAGCAGCGTAGTAAACAGGGCAGGCACTGAAGCTTTCTTT. Protein: CASSVVNRAGTEAFF.

With regard to this clonotype: A much more abundant neighbour one base away suggests this may be a read error. The gene calls are TRBV12-3 or TRBV12-4 and TRBJ2-5; D is uncertain. Trimming removed 2 bases at V and 1 base at J, with 8 bases between. The CDR3 sequence is 14 residues long. The CDR3 region is CASSLIGLQETQYF. DNA for the CDR3: TGTGCCAGCAGTTTAATCGGCCTCCAAGAGACCCAGTACTTC.